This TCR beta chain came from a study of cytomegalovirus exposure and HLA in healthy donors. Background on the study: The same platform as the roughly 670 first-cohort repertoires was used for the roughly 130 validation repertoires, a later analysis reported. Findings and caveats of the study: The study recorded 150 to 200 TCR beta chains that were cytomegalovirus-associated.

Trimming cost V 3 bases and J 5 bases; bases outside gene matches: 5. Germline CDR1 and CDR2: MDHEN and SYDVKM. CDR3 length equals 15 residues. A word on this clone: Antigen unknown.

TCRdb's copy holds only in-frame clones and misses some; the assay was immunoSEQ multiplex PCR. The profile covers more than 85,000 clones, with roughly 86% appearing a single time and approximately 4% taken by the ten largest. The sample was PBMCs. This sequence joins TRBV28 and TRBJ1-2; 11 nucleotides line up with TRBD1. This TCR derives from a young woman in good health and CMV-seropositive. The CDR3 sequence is CASSFGTGGFYGYTF. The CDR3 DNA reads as TGTGCCAGCAGTTTCGGGACAGGGGGTTTTTATGGCTACACCTTC.